The 7 T cell receptor beta chains below all came from one sample that was sequenced in a study of CD8+CD57+ T cells in acquired aplastic anemia. Genomic DNA was employed as the template in profiling TCR beta VDJ and CDR3. One entry per CDR3 protein results from TCRdb running MiXCR on the reads. The repertoire holds about 240,000 distinct CDR3 sequences, around 45% seen once, with less than 9% in the top ten. All sequencing subjects had displayed CD8+CD57+ cell expansion on flow cytometry. The sequencing input was sorted CD4+, CD8+, or CD8+CD57+ T cells (not recorded which) from PBMCs. These receptors were obtained from a human donor with aplastic anemia.

About this clonotype itself: A read error may explain this, as a much larger clone is one base away. CDR3 loop: CAGSPGTSEAFF. In DNA, the CDR3 is TGTGCCGGCAGCCCAGGGACAAGTGAAGCTTTCTTT. This rearrangement joins TRBV27 to TRBJ1-1, with D possibly being TRBD1 (6 bases). CDR1 and CDR2 from the germline V gene are MNHEY and SMNVEV (reference sequence). The CDR3 runs 12 residues.

This clonotype occurred many times. The gene calls are TRBV7-9 and TRBJ1-6; D ambiguous. The CDR3 sequence is 12 residues long. The germline CDR1 and CDR2 sequences are SEHNR and FQNEAQ (reference sequence). Trimming removed 2 bases at V and 10 bases at J, with 6 bases between. Here the CDR3 DNA reads TGTGCCAGCAGCTTATCCCAATCACCCCTCCACTTT. As protein: CASSLSQSPLHF.

This clonotype was counted between two and nine times. The rearrangement uses TRBV7-2 and TRBJ2-3; D is uncertain. Trimming left V 6 bases short and J 4 bases short, with 8 bases between. The V gene's germline CDR1 is SGHTA and CDR2 FQGNSA. The length of the CDR3 is 12 residues. The CDR3 region is CASRNSPDTQYF. The CDR3 DNA reads TGTGCCAGCAGAAACAGCCCAGATACGCAGTATTTT.

This clonotype was detected ten times or more. The rearrangement uses TRBV14 and TRBJ1-2; TRBD1 matches 7 bases. Trimming cost V 0 bases and J 0 bases; bases outside gene matches: 4. The CDR3 contains 16 residues. Germline loops: CDR1 SGHDN, CDR2 FVKESK. CDR3 amino acids: CASSQEGTAPNYGYTF. The CDR3 coding sequence is TGTGCCAGCAGCCAAGAGGGGACAGCGCCTAACTATGGCTACACCTTC.

The chain combines TRBV6-1 with TRBJ1-2; possibly TRBD1 for D (5 bases). V was shortened by 10 bases and J by 2 bases, with 11 bases between the two germline ends. The germline V gene has CDR1 MNHNS and CDR2 SASEGT. The CDR3 has 12 residues. The CDR3 region has the DNA TGTGCCATCCTCCGACAGAACTATGGCTACACCTTC. Translated: CAILRQNYGYTF.

The chain is built from TRBV6-9 and TRBJ2-7; 8 positions match TRBD1. The germline V gene encodes CDR1 MNHGY and CDR2 SVAAGI. The V segment lost 5 bases and the J segment 2 bases; nucleotides outside the gene matches: 17. The CDR3 spans 18 residues. Here the CDR3 reads CASSERGQGPRPPYEQYF. For the CDR3, the DNA is TGTGCCAGCAGTGAACGTGGACAGGGACCCAGACCCCCCTACGAGCAGTACTTC.

Ten or more counts support this clonotype. This rearrangement joins TRBV7-6 to TRBJ2-7; 8 positions match TRBD2. CDR1 is SGHVS, CDR2 FNYEAQ, per germline. The CDR3 runs to 13 residues. The V segment lost 4 bases and the J segment 6 bases; nucleotides outside the gene matches: 5. As DNA, the CDR3 is TGTGCCAGCAGCTCCGGGGGGGGGGTCGAGCAGTACTTC. Protein sequence: CASSSGGGVEQYF.